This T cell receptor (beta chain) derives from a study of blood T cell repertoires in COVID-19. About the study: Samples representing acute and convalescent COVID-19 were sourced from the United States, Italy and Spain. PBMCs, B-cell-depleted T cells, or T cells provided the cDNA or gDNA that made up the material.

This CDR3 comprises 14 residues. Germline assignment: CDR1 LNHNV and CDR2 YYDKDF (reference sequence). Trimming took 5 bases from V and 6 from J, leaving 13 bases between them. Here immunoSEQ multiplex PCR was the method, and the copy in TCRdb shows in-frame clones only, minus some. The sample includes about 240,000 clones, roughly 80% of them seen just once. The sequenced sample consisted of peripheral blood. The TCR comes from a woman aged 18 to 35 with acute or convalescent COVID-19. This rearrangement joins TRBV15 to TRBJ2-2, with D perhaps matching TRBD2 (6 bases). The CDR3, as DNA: TGTGCCACCAGCGCCCAAACTAGCTCCGGGGAGCTGTTTTTT. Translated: CATSAQTSSGELFF.